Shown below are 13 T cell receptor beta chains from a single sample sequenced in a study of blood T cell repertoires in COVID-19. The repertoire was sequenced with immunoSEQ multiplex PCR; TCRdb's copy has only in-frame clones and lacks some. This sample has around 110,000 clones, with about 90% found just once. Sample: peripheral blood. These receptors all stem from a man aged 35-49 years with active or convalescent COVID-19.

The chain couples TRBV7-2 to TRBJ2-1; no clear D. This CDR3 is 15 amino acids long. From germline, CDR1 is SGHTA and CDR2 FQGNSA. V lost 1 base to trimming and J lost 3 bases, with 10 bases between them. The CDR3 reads CASSLVAQLYNEQFF. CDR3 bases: TGTGCCAGCAGCTTAGTTGCTCAACTCTACAATGAGCAGTTCTTC.

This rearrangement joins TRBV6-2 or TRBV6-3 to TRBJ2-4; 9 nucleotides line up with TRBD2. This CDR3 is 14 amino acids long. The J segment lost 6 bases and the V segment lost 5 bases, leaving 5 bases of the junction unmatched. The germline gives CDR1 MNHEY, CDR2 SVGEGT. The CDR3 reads CASSIAGVGNIQYF. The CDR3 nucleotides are TGTGCCAGCAGTATAGCGGGAGTGGGAAACATTCAGTACTTC.

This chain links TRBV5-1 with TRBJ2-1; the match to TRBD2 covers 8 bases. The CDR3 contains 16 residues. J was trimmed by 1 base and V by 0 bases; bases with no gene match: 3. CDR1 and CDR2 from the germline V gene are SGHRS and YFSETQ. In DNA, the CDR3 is TGCGCCAGCAGCTTGGTAGCGGGACCATCCTACAATGAGCAGTTCTTC. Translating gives CASSLVAGPSYNEQFF.

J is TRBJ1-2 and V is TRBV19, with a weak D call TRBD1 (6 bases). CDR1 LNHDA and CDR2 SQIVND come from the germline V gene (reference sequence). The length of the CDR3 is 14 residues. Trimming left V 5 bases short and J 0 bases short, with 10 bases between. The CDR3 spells CASSVQGSNYGYTF. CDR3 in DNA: TGTGCCAGTAGTGTTCAGGGGTCTAACTATGGCTACACCTTC.

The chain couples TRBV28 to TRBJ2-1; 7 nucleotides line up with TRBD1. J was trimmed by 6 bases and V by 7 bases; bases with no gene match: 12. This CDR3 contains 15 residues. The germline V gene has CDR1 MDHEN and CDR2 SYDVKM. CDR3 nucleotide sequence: TGTGCCAGCATGGGAACAGGGGAATTCGGCAATGAGCAGTTCTTC. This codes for CASMGTGEFGNEQFF.

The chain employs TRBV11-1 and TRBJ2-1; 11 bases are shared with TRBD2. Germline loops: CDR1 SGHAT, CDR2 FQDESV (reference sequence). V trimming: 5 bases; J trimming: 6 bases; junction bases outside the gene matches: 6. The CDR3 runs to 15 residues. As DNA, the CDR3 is TGTGCCAGCAGCCAAGGACTAGCGGGCGGCAATGAGCAGTTCTTC. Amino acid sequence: CASSQGLAGGNEQFF.

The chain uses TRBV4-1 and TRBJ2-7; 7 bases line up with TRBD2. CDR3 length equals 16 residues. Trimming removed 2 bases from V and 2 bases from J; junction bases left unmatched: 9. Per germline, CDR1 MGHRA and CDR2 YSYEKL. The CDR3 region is CASSQFDSSGAYEQYF. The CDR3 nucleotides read TGCGCCAGCAGCCAATTTGATTCTAGCGGAGCCTACGAGCAGTACTTC.

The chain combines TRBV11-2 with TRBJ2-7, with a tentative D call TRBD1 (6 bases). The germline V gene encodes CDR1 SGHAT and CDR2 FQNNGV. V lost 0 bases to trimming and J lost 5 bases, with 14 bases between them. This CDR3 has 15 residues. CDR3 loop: CASSLDLSRGHEQYF. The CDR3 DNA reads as TGTGCCAGCAGCTTAGACCTTAGCAGGGGCCACGAGCAGTACTTC.

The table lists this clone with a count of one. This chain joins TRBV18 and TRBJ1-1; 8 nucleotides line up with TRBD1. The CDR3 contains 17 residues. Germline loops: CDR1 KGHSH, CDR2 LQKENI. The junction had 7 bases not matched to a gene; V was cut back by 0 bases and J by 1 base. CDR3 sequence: CASSPPRGQGPNTEAFF. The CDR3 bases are TGTGCCAGCTCACCACCCCGCGGACAGGGACCGAACACTGAAGCTTTCTTT.

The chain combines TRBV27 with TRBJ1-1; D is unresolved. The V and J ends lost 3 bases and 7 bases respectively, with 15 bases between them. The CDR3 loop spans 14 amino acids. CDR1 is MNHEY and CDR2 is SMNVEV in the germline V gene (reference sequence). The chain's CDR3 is CASSFSSGRNEAFF. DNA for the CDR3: TGTGCCAGCAGTTTCTCCTCCGGGAGAAATGAAGCTTTCTTT.

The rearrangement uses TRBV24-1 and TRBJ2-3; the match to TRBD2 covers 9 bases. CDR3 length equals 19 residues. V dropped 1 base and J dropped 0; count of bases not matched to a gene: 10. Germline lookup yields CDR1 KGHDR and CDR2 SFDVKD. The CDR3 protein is CATSDFSLAGLTSTDTQYF. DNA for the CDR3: TGTGCCACCAGTGATTTTTCACTAGCGGGTTTAACTAGCACAGATACGCAGTATTTT.

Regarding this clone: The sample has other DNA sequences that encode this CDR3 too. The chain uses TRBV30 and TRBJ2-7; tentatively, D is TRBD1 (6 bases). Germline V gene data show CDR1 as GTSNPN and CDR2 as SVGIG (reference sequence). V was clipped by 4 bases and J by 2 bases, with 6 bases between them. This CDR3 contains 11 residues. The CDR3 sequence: CAWTGAYEQYF. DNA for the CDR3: TGTGCCTGGACAGGGGCCTACGAGCAGTACTTC.

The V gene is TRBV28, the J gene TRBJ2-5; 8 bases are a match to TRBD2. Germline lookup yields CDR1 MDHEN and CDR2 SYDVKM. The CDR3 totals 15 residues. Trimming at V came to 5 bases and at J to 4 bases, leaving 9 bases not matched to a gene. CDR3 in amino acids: CASSLEAGDGETQYF. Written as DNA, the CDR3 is TGTGCCAGCAGTCTCGAAGCGGGAGACGGAGAGACCCAGTACTTC.